Presented here are 19 T cell receptor beta chains from one specimen sequenced in a study of technical replicates of blood from a handful of donors. The data were produced by immunoSEQ multiplex PCR, yet TCRdb's version contains in-frame clones alone and is incomplete. The table includes under 95,000 clones, 91% detected once. The specimen sequenced was T cells isolated from PBMCs. These TCRs come from a human donor in good health. Some clones in this sample may be carry-over from other donors' samples.

The chain recombines TRBV6-6 with TRBJ1-1; D is uncertain. CDR1 MNHNY and CDR2 SVGAGI come from the germline V gene (reference sequence). Trimming took off 6 bases at V and 6 bases at J, with 11 bases between the two ends. The CDR3 has 12 amino acids. The CDR3 DNA is TGTGCCAGCAGCAACCCCCCGGCTGAAGCTTTCTTT. Protein product: CASSNPPAEAFF.

This rearrangement joins TRBV19 to TRBJ2-5, with D hard to call. Deletions cut 2 bases from V and 1 base from J, with 5 bases between. Per the germline V gene, CDR1 is LNHDA and CDR2 is SQIVND (reference sequence). The CDR3 runs 13 residues. CDR3 region: CASSIQVQETQYF. As DNA, the CDR3 is TGTGCCAGTAGTATACAGGTCCAAGAGACCCAGTACTTC.

The chain links TRBV5-4 to TRBJ2-2, with no clear D. The ends were cut back, 4 bases at V and 4 bases at J, with 11 bases in the middle. CDR3 size: 14 residues. In germline, CDR1 is SGHNT, CDR2 YYREEE (reference sequence). This CDR3 is CASSPVSFTGELFF. CDR3 DNA sequence: TGTGCCAGCAGCCCTGTTAGTTTCACCGGGGAGCTGTTTTTT.

V usage is TRBV10-2 and J usage is TRBJ1-1; maybe TRBD1 (5 bases). The CDR3 contains 12 residues. Germline V lookup: CDR1 WSHSY, CDR2 SAAADI. Trimming left V 2 bases short and J 10 bases short, with 11 bases between. In DNA form, the CDR3 reads TGCGCCAGCAGTGAGATGGCAGGGCGAGCTTTCTTT. Its translation is CASSEMAGRAFF.

The rearrangement uses TRBV5-4 and TRBJ1-2; perhaps TRBD1 as D (6 bases). Germline CDR1 is SGHNT and CDR2 is YYREEE (reference sequence). The V and J ends lost 6 bases and 8 bases respectively, with 23 bases between them. This CDR3 contains 15 residues. The CDR3 bases are TGTGCCAGCACCTTATGGCGGGGGGCGAGCGACGGCTACACCTTC. This encodes CASTLWRGASDGYTF.

V and J are TRBV5-1 and TRBJ2-2, with a tentative D call TRBD1 (5 bases). CDR1 is SGHRS and CDR2 is YFSETQ in the germline V gene. This CDR3 is built from 13 residues. The ends were cut back, 0 bases at V and 15 bases at J, with 15 bases in the middle. CDR3 sequence (DNA): TGCGCCAGCAGCTTGGCCGAGGCAGGGAAGTTGTTTTTT. It yields the protein CASSLAEAGKLFF.

The rearrangement uses TRBV19 and TRBJ2-7; TRBD2 aligns across 7 bases. Germline assignment: CDR1 LNHDA and CDR2 SQIVND (reference sequence). With V trimmed by 5 bases and J by 1 base, 5 bases remained unmatched. The CDR3 length is 14 residues. CDR3 nucleotides: TGTGCCAGTAGTGTAGGCGGGGGATCCTACGAGCAGTACTTC. Protein sequence: CASSVGGGSYEQYF.

The chain recombines TRBV28 with TRBJ1-1, with a possible D match to TRBD1 (5 bases). The germline V gene encodes CDR1 MDHEN and CDR2 SYDVKM. V was cut by 6 bases and J by 0 bases, with 14 bases left in between. The CDR3 has 15 amino acids. CDR3 bases: TGTGCCAGCAGCCCCCGCCGGGGGGTGAACACTGAAGCTTTCTTT. Its translation is CASSPRRGVNTEAFF.

This clone was recorded once. CDR3 sequence reads: CASSFAGTGLTDTQYF. CDR3 DNA sequence: TGTGCCAGCAGTTTTGCAGGGACAGGGCTAACAGATACGCAGTATTTT. V is TRBV28 and J is TRBJ2-3; 9 nucleotides match TRBD1. J was trimmed by 3 bases and V by 3 bases; bases with no gene match: 7. From germline, CDR1 is MDHEN and CDR2 SYDVKM. This CDR3 is built from 16 residues.

The CDR3 is CASSVDSVSGANTGELFF. CDR3 nucleotide sequence: TGTGCCAGCAGCGTAGACAGCGTATCGGGAGCGAACACCGGGGAGCTGTTTTTT. The chain uses TRBV9 and TRBJ2-2, with D perhaps TRBD2 (6 bases). The V end lost 0 bases, the J end lost 0 bases, and 15 bases lay between the germline ends. Germline CDR1 and CDR2: SGDLS and YYNGEE. The CDR3 has 18 amino acids.

V and J are TRBV5-4 and TRBJ2-1, with TRBD2 as a possible D gene (5 bases). The CDR3 is made up of 14 amino acids. The germline V gene has CDR1 SGHNT and CDR2 YYREEE (reference sequence). V was shortened by 1 base and J by 7 bases, with 12 bases between the two germline ends. The CDR3 DNA reads as TGTGCCAGCAGCTTGATTACTAGACCTAATGAGCAGTTCTTC. It codes for CASSLITRPNEQFF.

The rearrangement uses TRBV5-1 and TRBJ2-1, with 14 nucleotides matching TRBD2. CDR3 length: 16 amino acids. V lost 1 base to trimming and J lost 7 bases; unmatched junction nucleotides: 4. Germline CDR1 is SGHRS and CDR2 is YFSETQ. Here the CDR3 reads CASSLKTSGGGNEQFF. In DNA form, the CDR3 reads TGCGCCAGCAGCTTGAAGACTAGCGGGGGGGGAAATGAGCAGTTCTTC.

The gene calls are TRBV28 and TRBJ2-3, with 8 bases identical to TRBD1. Germline V gene sequence: CDR1 MDHEN, CDR2 SYDVKM. This CDR3 spans 15 amino acids. V trimming: 6 bases; J trimming: 0 bases; junction bases outside the gene matches: 5. The DNA for the CDR3 is TGTGCCAGCAGCTCGGGACAGGTCAGCACAGATACGCAGTATTTT. Protein product: CASSSGQVSTDTQYF.

This chain connects TRBV6-5 to TRBJ1-1; 10 nucleotides line up with TRBD1. This CDR3 contains 13 residues. Germline values: CDR1 MNHEY, CDR2 SVGAGI. V trimming: 5 bases; J trimming: 5 bases; junction bases outside the gene matches: 2. DNA of the CDR3: TGTGCCAGCAGTCGACAGGGGGCGACTGAAGCTTTCTTT. Translating it yields CASSRQGATEAFF.

The chain has TRBV5-1 and TRBJ2-7; 8 bases are a match to TRBD2. V lost 4 bases to trimming and J lost 6 bases; unmatched junction nucleotides: 12. The CDR3 has 15 residues. Per germline, CDR1 SGHRS and CDR2 YFSETQ. The CDR3 coding sequence is TGCGCCAGCAGCCCGGACCCCGGGAGGGCCGGCGAGCAGTACTTC. Translation: CASSPDPGRAGEQYF.

The chain combines TRBV11-3 with TRBJ2-3; tentative D call: TRBD1 (5 bases). Germline CDR1 SGHNT, CDR2 YENEEA. This CDR3 is built from 13 residues. V lost 5 bases to trimming and J lost 8 bases, with 14 bases between them. For the CDR3, the DNA is TGTGCCAGCAGCCCCCACGCCAGGGTTACGCAGTATTTT. Its protein product is CASSPHARVTQYF.

The rearrangement uses TRBV28 and TRBJ2-3; 9 nucleotides align to TRBD1. This CDR3 is 15 amino acids long. Germline CDR1 MDHEN, CDR2 SYDVKM. Trimming took 7 bases from V and 4 from J; bases not matched to a gene: 9. In nucleotides, the CDR3 is TGTGCCAGCACCACCGGACAGGGGAGCCCAGATACGCAGTATTTT. Translation gives CASTTGQGSPDTQYF.

The chain employs TRBV5-1 and TRBJ2-5, with D unresolved. The CDR3 consists of 13 residues. The germline gives CDR1 SGHRS, CDR2 YFSETQ. Deletions cut 2 bases from V and 6 bases from J, with 11 bases between. CDR3 amino acids: CASSLAATKTQYF. The DNA for the CDR3 is TGCGCCAGCAGCTTAGCTGCCACGAAGACCCAGTACTTC.

J is TRBJ1-1 and V is TRBV9; D may be TRBD1 (5 bases). Germline V CDR1 and CDR2: SGDLS, YYNGEE. CDR3 length equals 14 residues. V was trimmed by 3 bases and J by 0 bases, leaving 9 bases between them. CDR3 sequence: CASSAGGVNTEAFF. DNA of the CDR3: TGTGCCAGCAGCGCCGGGGGGGTGAACACTGAAGCTTTCTTT. The full variable domain, rest sourced from reference TRBV9 and TRBJ1-1, is DSGVTQTPKHLITATGQRVTLRCSPRSGDLSVYWYQQSLDQGLQFLIQYYNGEERAKGNILERFSAQQFPDLHSELNLSSLELGDSALYFCASSAGGVNTEAFFGQGTRLTVV.